A single sample gave rise to the 5 T cell receptor beta chains below, sequenced in a study of glioma-infiltrating T cells. The iRepertoire nested amplicon-rescue multiplex PCR amplified TCR alpha and beta CDR3s from RNA. TCRdb analysed the multiplex PCR reads with MiXCR anew, one entry per CDR3 protein. This sample yields around 97,000 distinct CDR3 sequences, of which around 30% are seen a single time; around 40% belongs to the top ten. The specimen was glioma tissue, nonneoplastic brain tissue, or PBMCs (not recorded which). These receptors all stem from a human donor with low-grade glioma or glioblastoma, undergoing nonglioma brain surgery, or in good health (not recorded which).

This clonotype appeared many times. The rearrangement uses TRBV5-1 and TRBJ1-1; 8 bases map to TRBD1. This CDR3 is 22 amino acids long. The V and J ends lost 1 base and 5 bases, in that order; junction bases with no gene match: 28. Germline CDR1 SGHRS, CDR2 YFSETQ. The CDR3 region has the DNA TGCGCCAGCAGCTTGCCCTCCAGAGGACAGGGAATGTGGAAGGAGGGTGGTACTGAAGCTTTCTTT. Translating it yields CASSLPSRGQGMWKEGGTEAFF.

This clonotype was counted at least ten times. The V and J genes are TRBV28 and TRBJ1-1; perhaps TRBD1 as D (5 bases). Germline CDR1 MDHEN, CDR2 SYDVKM. Between the trimmed V and J ends, which lost 3 bases and 4 bases, there was a span of 15 bases. This CDR3 spans 15 amino acids. The CDR3 spells CASSLPFRARTEAFF. Here the CDR3 DNA reads TGTGCCAGCAGTTTGCCCTTCAGGGCCCGCACTGAAGCTTTCTTT. The full variable domain, rest sourced from reference TRBV28 and TRBJ1-1, is DVKVTQSSRYLVKRTGEKVFLECVQDMDHENMFWYRQDPGLGLRLIYFSYDVKMKEKGDIPEGYSVSREKKERFSLILESASTNQTSMYLCASSLPFRARTEAFFGQGTRLTVV.

The V gene is TRBV7-2, the J gene TRBJ1-1; 9 bases align to TRBD1. V lost 1 base and J lost 11; bases outside the gene matches: 8. The CDR3 totals 14 residues. CDR1 is SGHTA, CDR2 FQGNSA, per germline. CDR3 residues: CASSLDPGQGGAFF. CDR3 nucleotide sequence: TGTGCCAGCAGCTTAGACCCGGGACAGGGTGGGGCTTTCTTT. Based on the CDR3 plus reference TRBV7-2 and TRBJ1-1, the full variable domain is GAGVSQSPSNKVTEKGKDVELRCDPISGHTALYWYRQSLGQGLEFLIYFQGNSAPDKSGLPSDRFSAERTGGSVSTLTIQRTQQEDSAVYLCASSLDPGQGGAFFGQGTRLTVV.

As regards this clonotype: Sequence at one end of the junction differs from germline and may be a read error. The chain combines TRBV30 with TRBJ2-5; 8 bases fit TRBD2. Germline V gene data show CDR1 as GTSNPN and CDR2 as SVGIG (reference sequence). The CDR3 has 14 residues. The DNA of the CDR3 is TGTGCCCGGAGAACGGGGGGGGCCAAAGAGACCCAGTACTTC. Translated: CARRTGGAKETQYF.

The rearrangement joins TRBV2 to TRBJ1-3; D not resolved. The CDR3 extends over 14 amino acids. CDR1 and CDR2 (germline): SNHLY, FYNNEI. V was pared by 4 bases and J by 4 bases, with 11 bases between. DNA for the CDR3: TGTGCCAGCAGTGCCCTTAAGTCCGGAAACACCATATATTTT. It codes for CASSALKSGNTIYF.